The 11 T cell receptor beta chains listed next were all sequenced from one sample in a study of blood T cell repertoires in COVID-19. Generated by immunoSEQ multiplex PCR, the TCRdb table keeps only in-frame clones and is missing some. There are about 250,000 clones in the sample; roughly 88% occur only once, and 5.5% to 6.5% lies in the top ten. The sequenced sample was peripheral blood. The source is a woman aged 80 or over with COVID-19, enrolled during active disease.

In its sample, this clone was seen once. J is TRBJ1-1 and V is TRBV20-1; unclear D gene. The CDR3 spans 13 residues. V was cut by 3 bases and J by 0 bases, with 8 bases left in between. From germline, CDR1 is DFQATT and CDR2 SNEGSKA (reference sequence). The CDR3 DNA sequence: TGCAGTGCTAGTATCGGGGTGAACACTGAAGCTTTCTTT. Residues: CSASIGVNTEAFF.

V is TRBV27 and J is TRBJ1-6, with D possibly TRBD1 on 6 matching bases. The CDR3 totals 14 residues. V was trimmed by 6 bases and J by 6 bases, leaving 12 bases between them. Germline V gene lookup returns CDR1 MNHEY and CDR2 SMNVEV (reference sequence). CDR3 nucleotides: TGTGCCAGCAGCCCGGGGGGGCCTAATTCACCCCTCCACTTT. Its protein is CASSPGGPNSPLHF.

The chain has TRBV14 and TRBJ2-1, with 9 bases identical to TRBD2. Germline CDR1 SGHDN, CDR2 FVKESK. The CDR3 runs 16 residues. Trimming removed 7 bases from V and 4 bases from J; junction bases left unmatched: 11. CDR3 nucleotides: TGTGCCAGCACCCCCCTGACTAGCGGCGGATACAATGAGCAGTTCTTC. Translated: CASTPLTSGGYNEQFF. The full variable domain, with the rest looked up from reference TRBV14 and TRBJ2-1, is EAGVTQFPSHSVIEKGQTVTLRCDPISGHDNLYWYRRVMGKEIKFLLHFVKESKQDESGMPNNRFLAERTGGTYSTLKVQPAELEDSGVYFCASTPLTSGGYNEQFFGPGTRLTVL.

V is TRBV6-5 and J is TRBJ2-3; possibly TRBD2 for D (6 bases). The CDR3 sequence is 13 residues long. Germline assignment: CDR1 MNHEY and CDR2 SVGAGI. V lost 10 bases, J lost 1 base, and 12 bases lay in between. The CDR3 is CATGGGGTDTQYF. The CDR3 nucleotides are TGTGCCACAGGCGGCGGGGGCACAGATACGCAGTATTTT.

The chain uses TRBV28 and TRBJ2-2, with 10 bases aligning to TRBD2. V shed 7 bases and J 6 bases; nucleotides not matched to a gene: 8. The CDR3 extends over 15 amino acids. Germline V lookup: CDR1 MDHEN, CDR2 SYDVKM. Here the CDR3 reads CASKPSGGAAGELFF. The CDR3 DNA reads as TGTGCCAGCAAACCGAGCGGGGGGGCAGCCGGGGAGCTGTTTTTT. Supplemented by reference TRBV28 and TRBJ2-2, the full variable domain reads DVKVTQSSRYLVKRTGEKVFLECVQDMDHENMFWYRQDPGLGLRLIYFSYDVKMKEKGDIPEGYSVSREKKERFSLILESASTNQTSMYLCASKPSGGAAGELFFGEGSRLTVL.

The rearrangement links TRBV5-1 to TRBJ2-3; 10 positions agree with TRBD2. Germline V gene lookup returns CDR1 SGHRS and CDR2 YFSETQ. CDR3 size: 19 residues. J was trimmed by 5 bases and V by 5 bases; bases with no gene match: 20. The CDR3 DNA follows: TGCGCCAGCAGGCCCGCGGGACTAGCGAGGGGGCAAGGGATAGATACGCAGTATTTT. It translates to CASRPAGLARGQGIDTQYF.

The J gene is TRBJ1-1, the V gene TRBV7-9, with D maybe TRBD1 (6 bases). Germline-derived CDR1 and CDR2 are SEHNR and FQNEAQ (reference sequence). Trimming left V 4 bases short and J 2 bases short, with 14 bases between. The CDR3 consists of 15 residues. The CDR3 bases are TGTGCCAGCAGCTCGAGGGGGTTGGGAAACACTGAAGCTTTCTTT. Its protein is CASSSRGLGNTEAFF.

V gene TRBV5-1 combines with J gene TRBJ2-5; D might be TRBD1 (6 bases). The V and J ends lost 4 bases and 8 bases respectively, with 9 bases between them. This CDR3 contains 11 residues. CDR1 and CDR2 (germline): SGHRS, YFSETQ. In DNA, the CDR3 is TGCGCCAGCAGCACACAGGGCACCCAGTACTTC. This encodes CASSTQGTQYF.

V is TRBV30 and J is TRBJ1-1, with D possibly TRBD1 on 5 matching bases. The CDR3 sequence is 14 residues long. V was trimmed by 3 bases and J by 3 bases, leaving 14 bases between them. Germline V gene data show CDR1 as GTSNPN and CDR2 as SVGIG (reference sequence). The DNA of the CDR3 is TGTGCCTGGAGAGGGACCGGGGGGTACACTGAAGCTTTCTTT. Protein sequence: CAWRGTGGYTEAFF. The whole variable domain, remainder taken from reference TRBV30 and TRBJ1-1, is SQTIHQWPATLVQPVGSPLSLECTVEGTSNPNLYWYRQAAGRGLQLLFYSVGIGQISSEVPQNLSASRPQDRQFILSSKKLLLSDSGFYLCAWRGTGGYTEAFFGQGTRLTVV.

This chain joins TRBV18 and TRBJ1-2, with 9 bases identical to TRBD1. V was clipped by 2 bases and J by 4 bases; unmatched bases: 11. The germline V gene encodes CDR1 KGHSH and CDR2 LQKENI. CDR3 length: 17 residues. This chain's CDR3 is CASSPTGPGTGTYGYTF. In DNA form, the CDR3 reads TGTGCCAGCTCACCAACCGGCCCCGGGACAGGGACCTATGGCTACACCTTC.

The CDR3 sequence: CASRRTGVQPQHF. The CDR3 DNA is TGTGCCAGCAGGAGGACAGGGGTTCAGCCCCAGCATTTT. V usage is TRBV2 and J usage is TRBJ1-5; 9 bases are shared with TRBD1. Losses at the gene ends were 6 bases for V and 6 bases for J; bases not matched to a gene: 3. There are 13 residues in the CDR3. CDR1 is SNHLY and CDR2 is FYNNEI in the germline V gene.